Described below is a single TCR beta chain sequence and its context. Antigen: not known. This entry is derived from a study of cytomegalovirus exposure and HLA in healthy donors. The study, taken as a whole, reports: A few of the chains that were CMV-associated were confirmed in vitro to be specific for CMV antigens. According to a later analysis, TCR clusters from the first cohort tended to co-occur in the 120 or so validation repertoires.

Deletions cut 5 bases from V and 3 bases from J, with 14 bases between. This CDR3 has 14 amino acids. Per germline, CDR1 MNHNS and CDR2 SASEGT. TCRdb keeps only in-frame clones here, not all; method: immunoSEQ multiplex PCR. The sample shows 90,000 to 120,000 clones, approximately 85% of them seen only once. Sequenced sample: PBMCs. V gene TRBV6-1 combines with J gene TRBJ2-7, with a tentative D call TRBD2 (5 bases). The TCR originated in a young woman in good health and CMV-seronegative. The CDR3, as DNA: TGTGCCAGCAGTCGCGGGTCTCAACTCTACGAGCAGTACTTC. It codes for CASSRGSQLYEQYF.